This T cell receptor beta chain was profiled in a study of identical twins. Broader study findings: The study found excess low generation probability among twin-shared out-of-frame alpha sequences. In beta out-of-frame sequences, the excess sharing between twins was weaker.

V trimming: 9 bases; J trimming: 1 base; junction bases outside the gene matches: 8. The germline CDR1 and CDR2 sequences are MNHEY and SVGAGI. The CDR3 length is 15 residues. Comments on this clonotype: What it binds is not known.

A universal primer site came from template switching; cDNA carried unique molecular identifiers. One entry per CDR3 protein, called by TCRdb with MiXCR from the 5' RACE reads. Of under 400,000 distinct CDR3 sequences in the sample, 8.5% to 10% were seen once. J is TRBJ2-1 and V is TRBV6-5, with 8 nucleotides matching TRBD2. The receptor was isolated from a woman aged 45-65 years in good health. Specimen: naive T cells sorted from blood. The CDR3 sequence is CASSYGRDSYNEQFF. CDR3 coding DNA: TGTGCCAGTAGCTACGGGAGGGATTCCTACAATGAGCAGTTCTTC.